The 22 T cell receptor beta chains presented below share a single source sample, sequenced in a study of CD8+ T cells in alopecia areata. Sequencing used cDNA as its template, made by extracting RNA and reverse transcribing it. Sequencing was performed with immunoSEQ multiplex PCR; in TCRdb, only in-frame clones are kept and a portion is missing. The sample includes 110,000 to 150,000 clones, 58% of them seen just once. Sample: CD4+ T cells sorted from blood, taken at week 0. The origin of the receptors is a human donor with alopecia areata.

In DNA, the CDR3 is TGTGCCAGCAGCTTGGCAGGACTAGCGGACAATGAGCAGTTCTTC. Translated: CASSLAGLADNEQFF. The chain employs TRBV5-4 and TRBJ2-1; 10 positions match TRBD2. Per the germline V gene, CDR1 is SGHNT and CDR2 is YYREEE (reference sequence). Trimming took 0 bases from V and 5 from J; bases not matched to a gene: 2. There are 15 residues in the CDR3.

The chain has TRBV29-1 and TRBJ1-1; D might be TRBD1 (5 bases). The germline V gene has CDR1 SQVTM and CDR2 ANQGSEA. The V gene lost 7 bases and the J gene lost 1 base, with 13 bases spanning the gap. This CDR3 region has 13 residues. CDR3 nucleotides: TGCAGCGCCGACTCGGGGGGGAACACTGAAGCTTTCTTT. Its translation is CSADSGGNTEAFF.

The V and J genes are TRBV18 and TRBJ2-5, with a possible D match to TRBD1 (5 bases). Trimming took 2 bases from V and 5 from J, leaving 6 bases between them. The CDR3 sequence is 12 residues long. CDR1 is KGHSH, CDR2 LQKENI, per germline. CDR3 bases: TGTGCCAGCTCACCAAACAGGGAGACCCAGTACTTC. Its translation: CASSPNRETQYF. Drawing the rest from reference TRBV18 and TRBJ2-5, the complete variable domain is NAGVMQNPRHLVRRRGQEARLRCSPMKGHSHVYWYRQLPEEGLKFMVYLQKENIIDESGMPKERFSAEFPKEGPSILRIQQVVRGDSAAYFCASSPNRETQYFGPGTRLLVL.

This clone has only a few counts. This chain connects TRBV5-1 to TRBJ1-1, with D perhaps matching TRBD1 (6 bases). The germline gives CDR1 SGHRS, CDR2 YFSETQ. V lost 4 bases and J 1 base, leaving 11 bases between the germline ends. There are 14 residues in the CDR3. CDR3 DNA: TGCGCCAGCAGCCGACAAGGGGGGAACACTGAAGCTTTCTTT. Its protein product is CASSRQGGNTEAFF.

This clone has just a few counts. CDR3: CSVGGGAGDTQYF. The CDR3 DNA is TGCAGCGTTGGCGGGGGGGCTGGGGATACGCAGTATTTT. The genes are TRBV29-1 and TRBJ2-3, with TRBD2 matching over 9 bases. The germline V gene has CDR1 SQVTM and CDR2 ANQGSEA. J lost 6 bases, V lost 4 bases, and 5 bases had no gene match. This CDR3 is built from 13 residues.

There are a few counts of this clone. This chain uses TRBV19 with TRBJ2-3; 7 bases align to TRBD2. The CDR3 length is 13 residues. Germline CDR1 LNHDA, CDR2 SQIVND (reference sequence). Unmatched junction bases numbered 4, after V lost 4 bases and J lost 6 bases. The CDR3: CASSSQGGDTQYF. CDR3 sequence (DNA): TGTGCCAGTAGTAGTCAGGGAGGGGATACGCAGTATTTT.

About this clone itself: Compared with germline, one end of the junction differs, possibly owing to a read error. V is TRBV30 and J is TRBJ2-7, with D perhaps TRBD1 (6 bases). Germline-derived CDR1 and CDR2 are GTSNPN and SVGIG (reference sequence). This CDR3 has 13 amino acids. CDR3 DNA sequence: TGTGCCCGGAGTCATGGGGGCCAGAGCGAGCAGTACTTC. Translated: CARSHGGQSEQYF.

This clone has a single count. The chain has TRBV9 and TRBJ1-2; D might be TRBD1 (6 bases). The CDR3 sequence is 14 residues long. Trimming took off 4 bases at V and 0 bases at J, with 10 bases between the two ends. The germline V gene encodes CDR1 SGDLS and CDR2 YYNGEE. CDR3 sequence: CASSPTGTNYGYTF. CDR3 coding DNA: TGTGCCAGCAGCCCAACAGGGACTAACTATGGCTACACCTTC.

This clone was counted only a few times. The CDR3 is CASSFGMNTEAFF. The CDR3 region has the DNA TGTGCCAGCAGCTTCGGAATGAACACTGAAGCTTTCTTT. This chain connects TRBV7-2 to TRBJ1-1; D gene unclear. CDR1 and CDR2 from the germline V gene are SGHTA and FQGNSA. The CDR3 has 13 residues. Trimming shortened V by 3 bases and J by 0 bases, and 5 bases separated the two germline ends. The full variable domain, completed using reference TRBV7-2 and TRBJ1-1, is GAGVSQSPSNKVTEKGKDVELRCDPISGHTALYWYRQSLGQGLEFLIYFQGNSAPDKSGLPSDRFSAERTGGSVSTLTIQRTQQEDSAVYLCASSFGMNTEAFFGQGTRLTVV.

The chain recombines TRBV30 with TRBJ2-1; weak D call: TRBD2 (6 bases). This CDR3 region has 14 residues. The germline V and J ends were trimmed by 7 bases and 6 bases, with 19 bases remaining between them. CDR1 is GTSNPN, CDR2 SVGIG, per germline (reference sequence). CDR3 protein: CAFFNFPGGNEQFF. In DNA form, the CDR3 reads TGTGCCTTTTTTAACTTCCCCGGGGGCAATGAGCAGTTCTTC.

The CDR3 reads CASSLVDTGELFF. The DNA of the CDR3 is TGCGCCAGCAGCTTGGTGGACACCGGGGAGCTGTTTTTT. The chain recombines TRBV5-1 with TRBJ2-2; D unclear. The CDR3 covers 13 residues. Germline assignment: CDR1 SGHRS and CDR2 YFSETQ. V was clipped by 0 bases and J by 3 bases, with 3 bases between them.

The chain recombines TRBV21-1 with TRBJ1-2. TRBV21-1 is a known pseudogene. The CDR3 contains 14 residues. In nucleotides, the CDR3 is TGTGCCAGCAGCAAAGATGAGCCGACCCGTGGCTACACCTTC. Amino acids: CASSKDEPTRGYTF.

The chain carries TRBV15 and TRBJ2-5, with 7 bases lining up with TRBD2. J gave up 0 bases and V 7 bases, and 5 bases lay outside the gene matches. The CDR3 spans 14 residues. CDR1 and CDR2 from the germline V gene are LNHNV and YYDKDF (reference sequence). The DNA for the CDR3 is TGTGCCACCAATAAGGGAGGGAACCAAGAGACCCAGTACTTC. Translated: CATNKGGNQETQYF. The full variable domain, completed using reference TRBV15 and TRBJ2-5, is DAMVIQNPRYQVTQFGKPVTLSCSQTLNHNVMYWYQQKSSQAPKLLFHYYDKDFNNEADTPDNFQSRRPNTSFCFLDIRSPGLGDTAMYLCATNKGGNQETQYFGPGTRLLVL.

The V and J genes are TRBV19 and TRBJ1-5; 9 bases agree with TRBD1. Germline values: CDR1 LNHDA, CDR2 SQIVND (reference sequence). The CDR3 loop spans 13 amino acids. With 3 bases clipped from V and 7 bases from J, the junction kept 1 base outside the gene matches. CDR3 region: CASSIGQGQPQHF. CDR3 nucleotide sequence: TGTGCCAGTAGTATTGGACAGGGGCAGCCCCAGCATTTT.

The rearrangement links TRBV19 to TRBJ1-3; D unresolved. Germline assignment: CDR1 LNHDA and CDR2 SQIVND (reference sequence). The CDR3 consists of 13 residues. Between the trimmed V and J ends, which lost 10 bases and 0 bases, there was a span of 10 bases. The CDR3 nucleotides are TGTGCCACTACGCTCAACTCTGGAAACACCATATATTTT. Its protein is CATTLNSGNTIYF.

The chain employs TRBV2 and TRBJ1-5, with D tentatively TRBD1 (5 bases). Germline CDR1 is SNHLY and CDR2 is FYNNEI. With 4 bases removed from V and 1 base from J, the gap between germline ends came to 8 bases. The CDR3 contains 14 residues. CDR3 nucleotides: TGTGCCAGCAGTGGGGGGAACAGCAATCAGCCCCAGCATTTT. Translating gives CASSGGNSNQPQHF.

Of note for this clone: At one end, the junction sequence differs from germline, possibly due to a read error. The CDR3 DNA reads TGTGCCAGCAGCTTAGGCAGGGTGAGCTCCAACGAGCAGTACTTC. It translates to CASSLGRVSSNEQYF. This chain connects TRBV7-2 to TRBJ2-7; tentative D call: TRBD1 (5 bases). The V gene's germline CDR1 is SGHTA and CDR2 FQGNSA. CDR3 size: 15 residues.

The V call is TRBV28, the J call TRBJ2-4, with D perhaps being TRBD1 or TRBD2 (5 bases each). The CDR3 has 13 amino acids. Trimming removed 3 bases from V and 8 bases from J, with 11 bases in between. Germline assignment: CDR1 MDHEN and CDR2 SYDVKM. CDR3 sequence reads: CASSLAGADIQYF. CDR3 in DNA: TGTGCCAGCAGTTTGGCCGGGGCAGACATTCAGTACTTC.

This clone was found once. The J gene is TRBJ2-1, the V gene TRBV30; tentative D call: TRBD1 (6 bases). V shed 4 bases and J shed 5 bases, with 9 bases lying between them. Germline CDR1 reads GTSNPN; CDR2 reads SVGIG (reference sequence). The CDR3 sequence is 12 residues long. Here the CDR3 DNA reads TGTGCCTGGAACTCAGGGGACAATGAGCAGTTCTTC. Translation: CAWNSGDNEQFF.

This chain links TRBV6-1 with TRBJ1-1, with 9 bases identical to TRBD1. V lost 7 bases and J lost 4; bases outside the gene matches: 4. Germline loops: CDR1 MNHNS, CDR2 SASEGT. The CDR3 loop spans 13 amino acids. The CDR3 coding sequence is TGTGCCAGCATACGGACAGGGGTCACTGAAGCTTTCTTT. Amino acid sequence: CASIRTGVTEAFF.

The CDR3 here is CASSLASASRGETQYF. CDR3 DNA sequence: TGTGCCAGCAGCTTAGCGTCGGCTAGCCGGGGTGAGACCCAGTACTTC. The V and J genes are TRBV7-2 and TRBJ2-5; D is perhaps TRBD2 (5 bases). Per the germline V gene, CDR1 is SGHTA and CDR2 is FQGNSA. The V end was cut by 0 bases, the J end by 5 bases, with 16 bases between. This CDR3 comprises 16 residues.

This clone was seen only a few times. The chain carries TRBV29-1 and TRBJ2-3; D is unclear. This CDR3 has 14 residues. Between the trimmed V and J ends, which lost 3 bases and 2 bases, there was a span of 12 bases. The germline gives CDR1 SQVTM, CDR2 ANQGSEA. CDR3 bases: TGCAGCGTTGATGACACCCTTTCCACAGATACGCAGTATTTT. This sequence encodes CSVDDTLSTDTQYF.